This is a list of T cell receptor beta chains from one sample in a study of human T cells and chemical hapten exposure. MiXCR, run by TCRdb on the RACE reads, gives a single entry per CDR3 protein. The sample records some 81,000 distinct CDR3 sequences, around 7.8% being singletons. This specimen was whole blood, taken in connection with sensitization to the hapten diphenylcyclopropenone (DPC). The receptors shown here come from a young woman with alopecia areata. Some clones in this sample may be carry-over from other donors' samples. Each CDR3 is given with its conserved first and last residue. Each record gives: CDR3 protein, CDR3 DNA, J gene, D gene, clone size, V gene. The D gene is left open where the match is weak. Rows give clone size only sometimes, using once, few, many, or a class for an expanded clone.

CDR3: CASSYSGGSNQPQHF
DNA: TGTGCCAGCAGTTACTCCGGCGGAAGCAATCAGCCCCAGCATTTT
J: TRBJ1-5
D: NA
size: many
V: TRBV6-6

CDR3: CSAEEFKFRGEAFF
DNA: TGCAGTGCTGAAGAATTTAAATTCAGGGGTGAAGCTTTCTTT
J: TRBJ1-1
D: NA
size: few
V: TRBV20-1

CDR3: CASSLALVGTAGNTIYF
DNA: TGTGCCAGCAGCTTAGCACTAGTAGGGACAGCTGGAAACACCATATATTTT
J: TRBJ1-3
D: TRBD1
size: many
V: TRBV7-8

CDR3: CASSSYRGRLTEAFF
DNA: TGTGCCAGCAGCTCATACAGGGGGCGGCTCACTGAAGCTTTCTTT
J: TRBJ1-1
D: TRBD1
size: many
V: TRBV7-9

CDR3: CASSLFDGREQYF
DNA: TGTGCCAGCAGCTTATTCGACGGGCGCGAGCAGTACTTC
J: TRBJ2-7
D: NA
size: few
V: TRBV11-2

CDR3: CASRPPPGQGSSYEQYF
DNA: TGTGCCAGCAGACCACCGCCGGGACAGGGGAGCTCCTACGAGCAGTACTTC
J: TRBJ2-7
D: TRBD1
size: few
V: TRBV7-9

CDR3: CASSVATRTGSYNEQFF
DNA: TGTGCCAGCAGCGTAGCCACTAGGACCGGCTCCTACAATGAGCAGTTCTTC
J: TRBJ2-1
D: NA
size: many
V: TRBV9

CDR3: CASSFGTGVNYGYTF
DNA: TGTGCCAGCAGCTTTGGGACCGGAGTTAACTATGGCTACACCTTC
J: TRBJ1-2
D: NA
size: many
V: TRBV7-6

CDR3: CASSLRTTNEKLFF
DNA: TGTGCCAGCAGCTTGAGGACAACTAATGAAAAACTGTTTTTT
J: TRBJ1-4
D: NA
size: many
V: TRBV7-2

CDR3: CASSLSASTDTQYF
DNA: TGTGCCAGCAGCTTGTCGGCTAGCACAGATACGCAGTATTTT
J: TRBJ2-3
D: NA
size: many
V: TRBV5-6

CDR3: CSLLAGDTDTQYF
DNA: TGCAGCTTACTAGCGGGGGATACAGATACGCAGTATTTT
J: TRBJ2-3
D: TRBD2
size: many
V: TRBV20-1

CDR3: CASSNGGAGSTEAFF
DNA: TGTGCCAGCAGCAACGGTGGGGCAGGGAGTACTGAAGCTTTCTTT
J: TRBJ1-1
D: NA
size: NA
V: TRBV21-1

CDR3: CASSEATCTDTQYF
DNA: TGTGCCAGCAGTGAAGCAACTTGCACAGATACGCAGTATTTT
J: TRBJ2-3
D: NA
size: few
V: TRBV2

CDR3: CASSLDRLAASSEFF
DNA: TGCGCCAGCAGCTTGGATCGTCTAGCGGCCTCCTCGGAGTTCTTC
J: TRBJ2-1
D: TRBD2
size: few
V: TRBV5-1

CDR3: CASRRASAGANVLTF
DNA: TGTGCCAGCAGAAGGGCCAGCGCTGGGGCCAACGTCCTGACTTTC
J: TRBJ2-6
D: NA
size: few
V: TRBV7-9

CDR3: CASSSGGQGNTIYF
DNA: TGTGCCAGCAGTTCAGGAGGACAAGGAAACACCATATATTTT
J: TRBJ1-3
D: NA
size: many
V: TRBV6-5

CDR3: CASSTNRDRGRTEAFF
DNA: TGTGCCAGCAGCACTAACCGGGACAGGGGTAGGACTGAAGCTTTCTTT
J: TRBJ1-1
D: TRBD1
size: NA
V: TRBV2

CDR3: CSVEDRGNYGYTF
DNA: TGCAGCGTTGAAGACAGGGGTAACTATGGCTACACCTTC
J: TRBJ1-2
D: NA
size: few
V: TRBV29-1

CDR3: CASSLALTSTDTQYF
DNA: TGCGCCAGCAGCTTGGCACTAACTAGCACAGATACGCAGTATTTT
J: TRBJ2-3
D: NA
size: many
V: TRBV5-1

CDR3: CASSPWTGGEETQYF
DNA: TGCGCCAGCAGCCCATGGACAGGGGGCGAAGAGACCCAGTACTTC
J: TRBJ2-5
D: TRBD1
size: many
V: TRBV4-1

CDR3: CASIFGRGNEKLFF
DNA: TGTGCCAGCATTTTTGGGCGGGGGAATGAAAAACTGTTTTTT
J: TRBJ1-4
D: NA
size: few
V: TRBV6-1

CDR3: CASSTGTLTNEQFF
DNA: TGTGCCAGCAGTACCGGGACTCTGACGAATGAGCAGTTCTTC
J: TRBJ2-1
D: NA
size: many
V: TRBV6-2/TRBV6-3

CDR3: CASTAWPPLAGAGTDTQYF
DNA: TGTGCCAGCACCGCTTGGCCCCCCCTAGCGGGAGCAGGCACAGATACGCAGTATTTT
J: TRBJ2-3
D: TRBD2
size: many
V: TRBV7-2

CDR3: CATRYPAHLAKNIQYF
DNA: TGTGCCACCCGTTATCCTGCGCATCTAGCCAAAAACATTCAGTACTTC
J: TRBJ2-4
D: NA
size: NA
V: TRBV6-6

CDR3: CASSVVGQGAAYGYTF
DNA: TGCGCCAGCAGCGTCGTGGGACAGGGGGCGGCCTATGGCTACACCTTC
J: TRBJ1-2
D: TRBD1
size: many
V: TRBV5-1

CDR3: CASSRPTGVAFF
DNA: TGTGCCAGCAGTCGCCCGACAGGGGTCGCTTTCTTT
J: TRBJ1-1
D: TRBD1
size: NA
V: TRBV12-3/TRBV12-4

CDR3: CSAEPGRRHTEAFF
DNA: TGCAGTGCTGAACCGGGTCGACGGCACACTGAAGCTTTCTTT
J: TRBJ1-1
D: NA
size: NA
V: TRBV20-1

CDR3: CASSLESYNSPLHF
DNA: TGTGCCAGCAGCTTGGAATCATATAATTCACCCCTCCACTTT
J: TRBJ1-6
D: NA
size: NA
V: TRBV7-9

CDR3: CASSPGQAGSPLHF
DNA: TGTGCCAGCTCACCGGGACAGGCAGGTTCACCCCTCCACTTT
J: TRBJ1-6
D: TRBD1
size: many
V: TRBV18